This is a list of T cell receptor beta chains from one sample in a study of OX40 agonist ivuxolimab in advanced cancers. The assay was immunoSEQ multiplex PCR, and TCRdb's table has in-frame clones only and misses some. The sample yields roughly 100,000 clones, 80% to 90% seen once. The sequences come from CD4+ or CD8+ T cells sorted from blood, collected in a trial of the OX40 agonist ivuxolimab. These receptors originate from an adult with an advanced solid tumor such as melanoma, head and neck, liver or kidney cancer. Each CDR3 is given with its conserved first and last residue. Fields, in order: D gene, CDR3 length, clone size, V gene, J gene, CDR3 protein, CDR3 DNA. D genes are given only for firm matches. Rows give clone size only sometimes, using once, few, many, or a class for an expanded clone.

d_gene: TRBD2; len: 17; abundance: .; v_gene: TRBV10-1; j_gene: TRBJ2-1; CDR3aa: CASSVGLAGQPYNEQFF; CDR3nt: TGCGCCAGCAGTGTGGGACTAGCGGGCCAGCCTTACAATGAGCAGTTCTTC
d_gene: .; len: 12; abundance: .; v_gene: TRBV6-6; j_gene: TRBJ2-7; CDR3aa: CASSYLVEEQYF; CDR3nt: TGTGCCAGCAGTTACTTGGTTGAAGAGCAGTACTTC
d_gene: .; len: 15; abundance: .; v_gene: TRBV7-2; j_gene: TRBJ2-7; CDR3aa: CASSSQGRVANEQYF; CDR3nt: TGTGCCAGCAGCTCACAGGGTCGGGTCGCCAACGAGCAGTACTTC
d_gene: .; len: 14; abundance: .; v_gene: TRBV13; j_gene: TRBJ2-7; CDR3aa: CASSLQVHSYEQYF; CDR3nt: TGTGCCAGCAGCTTACAGGTCCACTCCTACGAGCAGTACTTC
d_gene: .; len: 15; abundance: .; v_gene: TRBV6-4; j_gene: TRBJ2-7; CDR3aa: CASSDSEIVSYEQYF; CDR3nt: TGTGCCAGCAGTGACTCTGAGATAGTCTCCTACGAGCAGTACTTC
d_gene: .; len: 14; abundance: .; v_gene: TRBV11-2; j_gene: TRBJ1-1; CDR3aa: CASSLQGLNTEAFF; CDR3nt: TGTGCCAGCAGCTTGCAGGGGTTGAACACTGAAGCTTTCTTT
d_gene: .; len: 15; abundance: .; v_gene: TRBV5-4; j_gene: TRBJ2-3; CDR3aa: CASSLGTGRRDTQYF; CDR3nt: TGTGCCAGCAGCTTGGGGACGGGGCGCAGGGATACGCAGTATTTT
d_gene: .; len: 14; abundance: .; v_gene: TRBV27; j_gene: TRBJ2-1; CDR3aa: CASSPAGRHNEQFF; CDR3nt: TGTGCCAGCAGTCCAGCTGGACGTCACAATGAGCAGTTCTTC
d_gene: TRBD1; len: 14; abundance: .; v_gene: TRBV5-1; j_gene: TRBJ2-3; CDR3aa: CASSLEGASDTQYF; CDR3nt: TGCGCCAGCAGCTTGGAGGGGGCTTCTGATACGCAGTATTTT
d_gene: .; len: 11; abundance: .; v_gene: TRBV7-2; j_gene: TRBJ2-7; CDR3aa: CASSLVGEQYF; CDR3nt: TGTGCCAGCAGCTTAGTTGGGGAGCAGTACTTC
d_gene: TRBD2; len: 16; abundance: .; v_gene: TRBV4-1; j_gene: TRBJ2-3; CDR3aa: CASSRLAGSNTDTQYF; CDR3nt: TGCGCCAGCAGCCGGCTAGCGGGCTCAAACACAGATACGCAGTATTTT
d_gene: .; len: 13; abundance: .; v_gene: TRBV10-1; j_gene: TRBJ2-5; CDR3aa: CASSGNLRETQYF; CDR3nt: TGCGCCAGCAGTGGGAATCTGAGAGAGACCCAGTACTTC
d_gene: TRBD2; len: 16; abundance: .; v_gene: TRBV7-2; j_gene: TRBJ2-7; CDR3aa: CASSLEPSGMFYEQYF; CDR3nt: TGTGCCAGCAGCTTAGAGCCTAGCGGGATGTTCTACGAGCAGTACTTC
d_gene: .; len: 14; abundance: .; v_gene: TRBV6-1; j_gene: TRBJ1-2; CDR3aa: CASSEAAIARGYTF; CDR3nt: TGTGCCAGCAGTGAAGCTGCCATCGCTCGTGGCTACACCTTC
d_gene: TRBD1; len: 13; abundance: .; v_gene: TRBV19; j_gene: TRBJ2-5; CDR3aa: CASSWGQGETQYF; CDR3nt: TGTGCCAGTAGTTGGGGACAGGGTGAGACCCAGTACTTC
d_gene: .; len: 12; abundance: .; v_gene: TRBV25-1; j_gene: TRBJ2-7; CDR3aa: CASSGAPWEQYF; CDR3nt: TGTGCCAGCAGTGGGGCGCCGTGGGAGCAGTACTTC
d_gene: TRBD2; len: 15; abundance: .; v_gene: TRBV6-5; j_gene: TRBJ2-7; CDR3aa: CASSFQLAVKDEQYF; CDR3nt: TGTGCCAGCAGTTTCCAACTAGCGGTTAAAGACGAGCAGTACTTC
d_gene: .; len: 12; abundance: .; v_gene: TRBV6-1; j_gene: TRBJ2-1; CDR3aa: CASSPWYNEQFF; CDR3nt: TGTGCCAGCAGTCCATGGTACAATGAGCAGTTCTTC
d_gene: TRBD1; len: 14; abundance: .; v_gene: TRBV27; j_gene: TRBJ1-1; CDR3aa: CASSLTGLNTEAFF; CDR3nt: TGTGCCAGCAGTCTGACAGGGCTGAACACTGAAGCTTTCTTT
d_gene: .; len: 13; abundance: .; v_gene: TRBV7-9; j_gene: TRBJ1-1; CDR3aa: CASSSKGGTEAFF; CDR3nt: TGTGCCAGCAGCTCGAAGGGGGGCACTGAAGCTTTCTTT
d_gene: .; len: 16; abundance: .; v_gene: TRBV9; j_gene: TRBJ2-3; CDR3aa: CASSSLAETSTDTQYF; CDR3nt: TGTGCCAGCAGCTCCTTAGCGGAAACTAGCACAGATACGCAGTATTTT
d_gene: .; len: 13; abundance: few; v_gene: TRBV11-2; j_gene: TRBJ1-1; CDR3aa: CASSLGFNTEAFF; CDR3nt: TGTGCCAGCAGCTTAGGTTTTAACACTGAAGCTTTCTTT
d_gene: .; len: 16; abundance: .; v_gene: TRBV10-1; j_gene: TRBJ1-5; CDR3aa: CASSEKRKGPNQPQHF; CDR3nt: TGCGCCAGCAGTGAGAAAAGGAAGGGTCCGAATCAGCCCCAGCATTTT
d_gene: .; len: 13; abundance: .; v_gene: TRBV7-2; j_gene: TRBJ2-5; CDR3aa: CASSLLAEETQYF; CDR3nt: TGTGCCAGCAGCTTACTGGCGGAAGAGACCCAGTACTTC
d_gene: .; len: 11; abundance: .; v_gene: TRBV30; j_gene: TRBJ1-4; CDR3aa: CAWSSQNKLFF; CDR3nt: TGTGCCTGGAGTTCCCAAAATAAACTGTTTTTT
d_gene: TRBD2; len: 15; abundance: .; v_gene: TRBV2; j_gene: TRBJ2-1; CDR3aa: CASRTSGSSYNEQFF; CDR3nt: TGTGCCAGCAGAACTAGCGGAAGCTCCTACAATGAGCAGTTCTTC
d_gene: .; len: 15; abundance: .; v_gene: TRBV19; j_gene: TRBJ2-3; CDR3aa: CASSIGLDSTDTQYF; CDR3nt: TGTGCCAGTAGTATAGGACTAGATAGCACAGATACGCAGTATTTT
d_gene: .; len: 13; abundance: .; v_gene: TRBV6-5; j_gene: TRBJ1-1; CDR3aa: CATSRGRASEAFF; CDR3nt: TGTGCCACCAGCCGGGGTAGAGCAAGTGAAGCTTTCTTT